These T cell receptor beta chains were read from a single sample in a study of cytomegalovirus exposure and HLA in healthy donors. The method was immunoSEQ multiplex PCR; TCRdb's version includes in-frame clones alone and lacks a portion of them. Among some 150,000 clones, approximately 65% were seen once, and the ten largest hold under 3%. Sequenced sample: PBMCs. The receptors here all came from a man aged 35 to 55 in good health and CMV-seronegative. The CDR3 runs from the conserved cysteine through the conserved F or W. D genes are given only for firm matches. For some rows the clone size is stated as once, few or many, or as a class when expanded; others skip it.

abundance	d_gene	j_gene	v_gene	CDR3nt	CDR3aa
-	TRBD1	TRBJ2-5	TRBV7-7	TGTGCCAGCAGCTTAACCGACAGGGGGCAAGAGACCCAGTACTTC	CASSLTDRGQETQYF
-	TRBD2	TRBJ2-1	TRBV11-3	TGTGCCAGCAGCTTGGGCGGGAGTAGGGGTGAGCAGTTCTTC	CASSLGGSRGEQFF
-	-	TRBJ1-1	TRBV18	TGTGCCAGCTCACCTCCCGGGGGGGGAGGCACTGAAGCTTTCTTT	CASSPPGGGGTEAFF
-	-	TRBJ2-7	TRBV11-2	TGTGCCAGCAGCTCCACTGGTTTGAACTACGAGCAGTACTTC	CASSSTGLNYEQYF
-	TRBD1	TRBJ2-6	TRBV10-3	TGTGCCATCAGTCCTTTAGACAGGGGCTCTGGGGCCAACGTCCTGACTTTC	CAISPLDRGSGANVLTF
-	-	TRBJ1-2	TRBV4-1	TGCGCCAGCAGCCAAGATCGGGGACAACAGAGCTATGGCTACACCTTC	CASSQDRGQQSYGYTF
-	-	TRBJ1-6	TRBV9	TGTGCCAGCAGCGTAGCTGCGCAGGGCCAGAACTCACCCCTCCACTTT	CASSVAAQGQNSPLHF
-	-	TRBJ2-5	TRBV5-1	TGCGCCAGCAGCTTAGGGGGAGCCCACCAAGAGACCCAGTACTTC	CASSLGGAHQETQYF
few	-	TRBJ1-1	TRBV9	TGTGCCAGCAGCGCTGCGGGAGAACGGGCTTTCTTT	CASSAAGERAFF
once	TRBD1	TRBJ2-2	TRBV5-1	TGCGCCAGCAGCGACAACAGGGGGAGTGGCGGGGAGCTGTTTTTT	CASSDNRGSGGELFF
once	-	TRBJ2-5	TRBV4-1	TGCGCCAGCAGCTCAATCGGTGGAGGTGGCCAAGAGACCCAGTACTTC	CASSSIGGGGQETQYF
-	-	TRBJ2-4	TRBV15	TGTGCCACCAGTGGGGGGGCTCTCTCCAAAAACATTCAGTACTTC	CATSGGALSKNIQYF
few	-	TRBJ1-3	TRBV7-2	TGTGCCAGCAGACAGGCGGGAAACACCATATATTTT	CASRQAGNTIYF
few	-	TRBJ2-5	TRBV6-1	TGTGCCAGCAGTGAAGGGTGGGGCAAGCAAGAGACCCAGTACTTC	CASSEGWGKQETQYF
-	-	TRBJ2-5	TRBV18	TGTGCCAGCTTGTTGGACAGCCAAGAGACCCAGTACTTC	CASLLDSQETQYF
few	-	TRBJ1-4	TRBV29-1	TGCAGCGCGGGCGAGAGGGCTGAAAAACTGTTTTTT	CSAGERAEKLFF
-	-	TRBJ2-7	TRBV2	TGTGCCAGCAGTGAAGGGACAGAGCAGTACTTC	CASSEGTEQYF
-	TRBD2	TRBJ2-7	TRBV5-4	TGTGCCAGCAGCTCAAGACGGGCGGGAGACCCCTACGAGCAGTACTTC	CASSSRRAGDPYEQYF
-	TRBD1	TRBJ1-2	TRBV19	TGTGCCAGTAGTGTGGAGGGGGCGTCGTATAATGGCTACACCTTC	CASSVEGASYNGYTF
few	-	TRBJ1-3	TRBV14	TGTGCCAGCAGCCAATCTCTGAGAGTTGGAAACACCATATATTTT	CASSQSLRVGNTIYF
-	-	TRBJ2-2	TRBV7-8	TGTGCCAGCAGCGAGTACACCGGGGAGCTGTTTTTT	CASSEYTGELFF
few	-	TRBJ1-1	TRBV27	TGTGCCAGCAGGAAGCAGGGGATTGAGTCGGACACTGAAGCTTTCTTT	CASRKQGIESDTEAFF
few	TRBD1	TRBJ2-7	TRBV27	TGTGCCAGCAGTCCCCCACCGGGACAGGGGGCGTACGAGCAGTACTTC	CASSPPPGQGAYEQYF
-	-	TRBJ1-5	TRBV28	TGTGCCAGCAGTTTTCTCAGGGGCACAAATAGCAATCAGCCCCAGCATTTT	CASSFLRGTNSNQPQHF
-	-	TRBJ2-1	TRBV28	TGTGCCAGCAGTGAGGATGAGCAGTTCTTC	CASSEDEQFF
few	TRBD1	TRBJ2-1	TRBV18	TGTGCCAGCTCCAGGACAGGGAACAATGAGCAGTTCTTC	CASSRTGNNEQFF
once	TRBD2	TRBJ2-7	TRBV5-1	TGCGCCAGCAGCGCTTGGGGGGGGGATGAGCAGTACTTC	CASSAWGGDEQYF
few	TRBD1	TRBJ1-1	TRBV20-1	TGCAGTGCTGACAGGGCCGAAGCTTTCTTT	CSADRAEAFF
once	-	TRBJ1-2	TRBV29-1	TGCAGCGTTGAAGGGGCGGGGTCGTTGAACTATGGCTACACCTTC	CSVEGAGSLNYGYTF
-	TRBD1	TRBJ1-1	TRBV7-2	TGTGCCAGCAGCTCCAGACAAAGGACAGGGAACACTGAAGCTTTCTTT	CASSSRQRTGNTEAFF
-	-	TRBJ1-6	TRBV7-2	TGTGCCAGCAGCTTAAGCGGGTTTGAGTCACCCCTCCACTTT	CASSLSGFESPLHF
-	TRBD1	TRBJ1-4	TRBV6-5	TGTGCCAGCAGCCCAGGGGGGAGTGTAAAACTGTTTTTT	CASSPGGSVKLFF
-	TRBD1	TRBJ2-7	TRBV2	TGTGCCAGCAGTCCGATACCGGGACAGACCTACGAGCAGTACTTC	CASSPIPGQTYEQYF
-	TRBD2	TRBJ2-1	TRBV11-2	TGTGCCAGCAGCCCCAGGGGAGCGGGGGGGCTACGGAATGAGCAGTTCTTC	CASSPRGAGGLRNEQFF
-	-	TRBJ1-1	TRBV27	TGTGCCAGCAGTTGGGCAGCCAACACTGAAGCTTTCTTT	CASSWAANTEAFF
-	TRBD2	TRBJ2-2	TRBV9	TGTGCCAGCAGCGTTAGCGGGGGGTTACGAGGCACCGGGGAGCTGTTTTTT	CASSVSGGLRGTGELFF
-	-	TRBJ1-4	TRBV15	TGTGCCACCAGCAGAGATCAGTTACAGGGCGGTGAAAAACTGTTTTTT	CATSRDQLQGGEKLFF
-	TRBD2	TRBJ2-3	TRBV6-5	TGTGCCAGCAGTTTAGCGGGAGGCCCGATCACAGATACGCAGTATTTT	CASSLAGGPITDTQYF
-	-	TRBJ2-2	TRBV5-4	TGTGCCAGCAGCTTTCAGGGGCTCGAGGACACCGGGGAGCTGTTTTTT	CASSFQGLEDTGELFF
-	TRBD1	TRBJ1-5	TRBV19	TGTGCCAGTAGTCCGGACAGGGACCAACAGCCCCAGCATTTT	CASSPDRDQQPQHF
few	-	TRBJ2-5	TRBV7-3	TGTGCCAGCAGCCACCAAGGGGGGGGGCAAGAGACCCAGTACTTC	CASSHQGGGQETQYF
-	-	TRBJ2-4	TRBV20-1	TGCAGTGCTCCACTAGTAGACATTCAGTACTTC	CSAPLVDIQYF
-	-	TRBJ2-5	TRBV21-1	TGTGCCAGCACATTGAGACTAGCGGGGGGGCAAGAGACCCAGTACTTC	CASTLRLAGGQETQYF
few	TRBD1	TRBJ2-2	TRBV7-2	TGTGCCAGCAGGGACAGGGGGGCCGGGGAGCTGTTTTTT	CASRDRGAGELFF
-	-	TRBJ2-1	TRBV5-4	TGTGCCAGCAGCCAGGACACGGGGGCCTACAATGAGCAGTTCTTC	CASSQDTGAYNEQFF
-	-	TRBJ1-1	TRBV29-1	TGCAGCGTGACCCAGACAGGAGGACCTGAAGCTTTCTTT	CSVTQTGGPEAFF
few	-	TRBJ2-7	TRBV6-1	TGTGCCAGCAGTGATACAGGGATCTACGAGCAGTACTTC	CASSDTGIYEQYF
-	-	TRBJ1-6	TRBV5-1	TGCGCCAGCAAGAGCTCCTATAATTCACCCCTCCACTTT	CASKSSYNSPLHF
-	TRBD1	TRBJ1-2	TRBV18	TGTGCCAGCTCAACTCAGGGGGCAGACGGCTACACCTTC	CASSTQGADGYTF
-	-	TRBJ2-6	TRBV19	TGTGCCAGTAGGGCAGGTACCTCTGGGGCCAACGTCCTGACTTTC	CASRAGTSGANVLTF
-	TRBD2	TRBJ2-7	TRBV13	TGTGCCAGCAGTTATCACCAGGGGACAGAGCGGGAGGGCCTATACGAGCAGTACTTC	CASSYHQGTEREGLYEQYF
few	TRBD1	TRBJ1-2	TRBV6-7	TGTGCCAGCAGTTACTCGATGACAGGGATTTATGGCTACACCTTC	CASSYSMTGIYGYTF
-	-	TRBJ1-4	TRBV29-1	TGCAGCGGGGGCACAACTAATGAAAAACTGTTTTTT	CSGGTTNEKLFF
-	-	TRBJ2-2	TRBV18	TGTGCCAGCTCACCGGGCAAGAACACCGGGGAGCTGTTTTTT	CASSPGKNTGELFF
-	TRBD1	TRBJ2-2	TRBV25-1	TGTGCCAGCAGCACGACAGGGAAGGCCGGGGAGCTGTTTTTT	CASSTTGKAGELFF
once	-	TRBJ2-6	TRBV29-1	TGCAGCGTTGTTGTCACTGGGGCCAACGTCCTGACTTTC	CSVVVTGANVLTF
few	-	TRBJ1-2	TRBV7-2	TGTGCCAGCAGCTTAGCGCCGGGGGGGGGAAACTATGGCTACACCTTC	CASSLAPGGGNYGYTF
-	-	TRBJ1-2	TRBV19	TGTGCCAGTAGTATAAGAAGTGGCAGGGGTGAGGACTACACCTTC	CASSIRSGRGEDYTF
few	TRBD1	TRBJ2-2	TRBV5-1	TGCGCCAGCAGCCCTGGGACAGGGGGCACCGGGGAGCTGTTTTTT	CASSPGTGGTGELFF